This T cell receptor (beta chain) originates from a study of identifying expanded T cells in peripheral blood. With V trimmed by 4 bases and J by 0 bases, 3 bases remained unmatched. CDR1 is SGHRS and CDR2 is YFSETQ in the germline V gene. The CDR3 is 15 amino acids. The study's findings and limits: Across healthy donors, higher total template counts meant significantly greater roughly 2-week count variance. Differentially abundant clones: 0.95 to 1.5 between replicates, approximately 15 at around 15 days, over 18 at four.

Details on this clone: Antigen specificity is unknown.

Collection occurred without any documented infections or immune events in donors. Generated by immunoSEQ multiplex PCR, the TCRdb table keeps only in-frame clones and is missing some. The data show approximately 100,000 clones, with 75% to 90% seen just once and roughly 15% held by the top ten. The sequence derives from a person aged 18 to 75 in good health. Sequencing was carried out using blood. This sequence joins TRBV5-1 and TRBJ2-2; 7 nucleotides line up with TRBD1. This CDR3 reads CASSPDRPNTGELFF. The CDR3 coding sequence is TGCGCCAGCAGCCCGGACAGGCCGAACACCGGGGAGCTGTTTTTT.